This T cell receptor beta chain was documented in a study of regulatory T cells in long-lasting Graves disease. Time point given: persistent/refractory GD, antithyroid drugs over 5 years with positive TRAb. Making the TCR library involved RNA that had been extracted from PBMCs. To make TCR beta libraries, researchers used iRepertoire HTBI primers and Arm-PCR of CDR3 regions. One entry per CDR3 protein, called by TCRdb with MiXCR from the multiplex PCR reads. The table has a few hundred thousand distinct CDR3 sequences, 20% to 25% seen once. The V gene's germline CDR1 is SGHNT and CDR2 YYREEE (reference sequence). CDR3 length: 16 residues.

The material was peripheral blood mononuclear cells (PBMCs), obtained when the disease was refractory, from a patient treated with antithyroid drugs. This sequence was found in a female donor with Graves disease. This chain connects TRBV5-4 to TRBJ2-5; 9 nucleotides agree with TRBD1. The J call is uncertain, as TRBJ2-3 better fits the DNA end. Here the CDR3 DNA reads TGTGCCAGCAGTCCGACCCGACAGGGGGGGAGGGATACGCAGTATTTT. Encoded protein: CASSPTRQGGRDTQYF.